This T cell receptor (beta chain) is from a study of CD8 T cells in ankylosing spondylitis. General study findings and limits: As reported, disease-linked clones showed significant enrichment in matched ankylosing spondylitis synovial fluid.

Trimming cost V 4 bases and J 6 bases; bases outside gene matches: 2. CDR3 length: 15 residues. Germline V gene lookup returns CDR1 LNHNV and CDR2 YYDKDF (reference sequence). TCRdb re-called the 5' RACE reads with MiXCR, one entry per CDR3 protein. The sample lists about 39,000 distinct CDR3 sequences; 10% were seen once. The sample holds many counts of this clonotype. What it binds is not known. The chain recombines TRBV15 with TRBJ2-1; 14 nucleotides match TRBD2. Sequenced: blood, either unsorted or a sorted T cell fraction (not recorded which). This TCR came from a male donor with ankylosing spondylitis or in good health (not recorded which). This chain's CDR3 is CATSTGLAGVNEQFF. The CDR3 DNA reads TGTGCCACCAGCACGGGACTAGCGGGAGTCAATGAGCAGTTCTTC. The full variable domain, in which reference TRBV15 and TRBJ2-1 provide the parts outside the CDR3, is DAMVIQNPRYQVTQFGKPVTLSCSQTLNHNVMYWYQQKSSQAPKLLFHYYDKDFNNEADTPDNFQSRRPNTSFCFLDIRSPGLGDTAMYLCATSTGLAGVNEQFFGPGTRLTVL.